Listed below are T cell receptor beta chains from one sample, sequenced in a study of T cells expressing NK-cell markers. TCRdb reprocessed the 5' RACE reads and keeps a single row for each CDR3 protein, giving no DNA. The sample table includes 130,000 to 150,000 distinct CDR3 sequences. What was sequenced was blood T cells: a sorted CD56 or NKG2C T cell subset, CD4+ or CD8+ T cells, or bulk PBMC T cells (not recorded which). The receptor set was obtained from a man younger than 35 in good health. CDR3s include the opening cysteine and the closing phenylalanine or tryptophan.

CATREVGHSGNTIYF,TRBV6-1,TRBJ1-3,15
CASSEVLGTYEQYF,TRBV25-1,TRBJ2-7,14
CSALYRGFVNEQFF,TRBV29-1,TRBJ2-1,14
CASSPGVGVHEQYF,TRBV5-6,TRBJ2-7,14
CASSYDPSGSVDEQFF,TRBV6-2/TRBV6-3,TRBJ2-1,16
CASSWASGGGNEQFF,TRBV12-3/TRBV12-4,TRBJ2-1,15
CASSPRQGRNTGELFF,TRBV12-3/TRBV12-4,TRBJ2-2,16
CSARDERQGNTEAFF,TRBV20-1,TRBJ1-1,15
CASSRDGQSGDTEAFF,TRBV19,TRBJ1-1,16
CAISEPEAGTGFFGELFF,TRBV10-3,TRBJ2-2,18
CASSKMGQGWDYGYTF,TRBV21-1,TRBJ1-2,16
CASSSSRDGAGGSYEQYF,TRBV12-3/TRBV12-4,TRBJ2-7,18
CASESEGGNEQFF,TRBV7-9,TRBJ2-1,13
CATSRVSGVGEKLFF,TRBV15,TRBJ1-4,15
CASSFLGSRGDTQYF,TRBV7-2,TRBJ2-3,15
CASSLAREGNNEQFF,TRBV5-4,TRBJ2-1,15
CASNLPSSYNEQFF,TRBV28,TRBJ2-1,14
CASSDGTGATYSGYTF,TRBV6-1,TRBJ1-2,16
CASSLVPLAGVTGELFF,TRBV28,TRBJ2-2,17
CASSLYGHEQYF,TRBV7-2,TRBJ2-7,12
CASSADSGEQYF,TRBV7-6,TRBJ2-7,12
CSARGLAGVKGWETQYF,TRBV20-1,TRBJ2-5,17
CASSSIRTDTQYF,TRBV7-6,TRBJ2-3,13
CASSFRGLETQYF,TRBV11-2,TRBJ2-5,13
CASSLLAGQGVDTQYF,TRBV7-9,TRBJ2-3,16
CASSQTPGAQITDTQYF,TRBV4-1,TRBJ2-3,17
CASSLAVWKGGETQYF,TRBV12-3/TRBV12-4,TRBJ2-5,16
CAIAGTSGINFTYEQYF,TRBV6-1,TRBJ2-7,17
CAWSVGQGDGYTF,TRBV30,TRBJ1-2,13
CASSPGGGVDMNTEAFF,TRBV4-1,TRBJ1-1,17
CASSFPGQGLTGELFF,TRBV7-9,TRBJ2-2,16
CASPGTLMNTEAFF,TRBV2,TRBJ1-1,14
CASSDPSVEQFF,TRBV2,TRBJ2-1,12
CASSLPATEQYF,TRBV5-6,TRBJ2-7,12
CAISEWPGADIDEKLFF,TRBV10-3,TRBJ1-4,17
CASSLVNGEQYF,TRBV28,TRBJ2-7,12
CASKPDRGSYNEQFF,TRBV4-3,TRBJ2-1,15
CATWDGPYEQYF,TRBV6-5,TRBJ2-7,12
CAWSVRGLDTQYF,TRBV30,TRBJ2-3,13
CASSFRTSLYNEQFF,TRBV14,TRBJ2-1,15
CASSLYDRGLSSGANVLTF,TRBV5-1,TRBJ2-6,19
CASSESRYNEQFF,TRBV10-2,TRBJ2-1,13
CASSQSLGQETQYF,TRBV4-3,TRBJ2-5,14
CSVVPERLMNTEAFF,TRBV29-1,TRBJ1-1,15
CASSERERGTDTQYF,TRBV7-9,TRBJ2-3,15
CASSSPGEAFF,TRBV19,TRBJ1-1,11
CSVEGTTEDTEAFF,TRBV29-1,TRBJ1-1,14
CSARGEAGGISDNEQFF,TRBV20-1,TRBJ2-1,17
CASSLRPWDVVNTGELFF,TRBV5-6,TRBJ2-2,18
CASSFASGMADTQYF,TRBV7-3,TRBJ2-3,15
CASSVPGGQGPYEQYF,TRBV19,TRBJ2-7,16
CASTPRDYSLHEQFF,TRBV12-3/TRBV12-4,TRBJ2-1,15
CASSFHLGIAATDTQYF,TRBV6-2/TRBV6-3,TRBJ2-3,17
CASSLGLAGGTDTQYF,TRBV12-3/TRBV12-4,TRBJ2-3,16
CASPREGPNEQFF,TRBV11-2,TRBJ2-1,13
CASRLGQGLAGVADYNEQFF,TRBV12-2,TRBJ2-1,20
CAWTLGVRQETQYF,TRBV30,TRBJ2-5,14